The 3 T cell receptor beta chains listed next were all sequenced from one sample in a study of identifying expanded T cells in peripheral blood. Generated by immunoSEQ multiplex PCR, the TCRdb table keeps only in-frame clones and is missing some. Of some 100,000 clones listed, approximately 88% are singletons. What was sequenced was blood. The receptors stem from a person aged 18 to 70 in good health.

The rearrangement links TRBV6-1 to TRBJ1-1, with a weak D call TRBD1 (6 bases). CDR1 and CDR2 (germline): MNHNS, SASEGT. The CDR3 runs to 14 residues. Trimming took off 8 bases at V and 5 bases at J, with 18 bases between the two ends. The CDR3 bases are TGTGCCAGCCTTGTAGGGGGGGGCCGAACTGAAGCTTTCTTT. Its translation: CASLVGGGRTEAFF.

The gene calls are TRBV4-3 and TRBJ2-2; possible D gene TRBD1, 6 bases. V was cut by 0 bases and J by 2 bases, with 13 bases left in between. CDR3 length: 17 residues. Germline values: CDR1 LGHNA, CDR2 YSLEER. The CDR3 DNA is TGCGCCAGCAGCCAAGACCCCCGGGACATTAACACCGGGGAGCTGTTTTTT. Protein: CASSQDPRDINTGELFF.

V gene TRBV14 combines with J gene TRBJ1-1; 10 positions match TRBD1. The CDR3 is 16 residues long. With V trimmed by 5 bases and J by 3 bases, 9 bases remained unmatched. The germline V gene has CDR1 SGHDN and CDR2 FVKESK. The CDR3 DNA is TGTGCCAGCAGCGGACAGGGGACAGGGGTTGACACTGAAGCTTTCTTT. Translation: CASSGQGTGVDTEAFF.